The rows below give T cell receptor beta chains drawn from one sample of a study of cytomegalovirus exposure and HLA in healthy donors. Using immunoSEQ multiplex PCR, the repertoire was profiled, and TCRdb retains in-frame clones only, with some absent. The data contain under 150,000 clones, 75% to 80% of them singletons. Material: PBMCs. The source is a woman in her twenties or thirties in good health and CMV-seropositive. CDR3s leave out the opening cysteine and the closing phenylalanine or tryptophan.

j_call v_call cdr3_aa
TRBJ1-1 TRBV4-3 ASSLMGGNTEAF
TRBJ1-1 TRBV30 AWSVVMNTEAF
TRBJ2-3 TRBV5-1 ASSLSPTGGRSDTQY
TRBJ2-1 TRBV19 ASSRGTSGGEQF
TRBJ2-3 TRBV7-6 ASSSNSGGSIDTQY
TRBJ1-4 TRBV7-8 ASSFTGGREKLF
TRBJ2-5 TRBV11-1 ASSLKDRGETQY
TRBJ1-1 TRBV7-9 ASTLWEGNTEAF
TRBJ2-2 TRBV29-1 SVAHTNTGELF
TRBJ1-2 TRBV9 ASSVFHRVDWKALNYGYT
TRBJ2-1 TRBV14 ASSLHNLALAGARNEQF
TRBJ2-1 TRBV7-2 ASSYPSRASGDYEQF
TRBJ2-2 TRBV7-3 ASSLIGSGTDGELF
TRBJ2-1 TRBV15 ATSERLESNEQF
TRBJ2-2 TRBV19 ASSPGTRPNTGELF
TRBJ1-1 TRBV10-3 AISESGTGGFTEAF
TRBJ2-1 TRBV10-3 ATGQGYNNEQF
TRBJ2-3 TRBV19 ASSMGLSDTQY
TRBJ1-1 TRBV7-6 ASRDGTEAF
TRBJ1-1 TRBV14 ASSSKRNTEAF
TRBJ1-1 TRBV2 ARAGTDEAF
TRBJ1-6 TRBV14 ASSQDKRQGREGNSPLH
TRBJ1-2 TRBV5-6 ASTFSGGRFDYT
TRBJ2-6 TRBV19 ASTQGLGANVLT
TRBJ2-1 TRBV25-1 ASSEGAGHPYNEQF
TRBJ1-2 TRBV6-5 ASSYSKGGPYGYT
TRBJ1-2 TRBV19 ASSRGTGLGYGYT
TRBJ1-4 TRBV7-3 ASSVLGGRVEKLF
TRBJ2-3 TRBV5-1 ASSQDLLAGVGDTQY
TRBJ2-1 TRBV15 ATSVGGQGKNNEQF
TRBJ2-5 TRBV19 ASGQGETQY
TRBJ2-1 TRBV7-6 ASSLAGGPYEQF
TRBJ1-5 TRBV29-1 SVRQGGGQPQH
TRBJ2-5 TRBV6-1 ASRRLAGEETQY
TRBJ2-1 TRBV30 AWRLRGGYNEQF
TRBJ2-5 TRBV2 ASSVRETQY
TRBJ2-7 TRBV19 ASSGQGASYEQY
TRBJ2-2 TRBV11-1 ASSTGTGDTGELF
TRBJ2-1 TRBV21-1 ASSKVPGGHTFYNEQF
TRBJ2-2 TRBV4-3 ASSQVTGFGELF
TRBJ1-4 TRBV4-3 ASSRLSGQDEKLF
TRBJ2-6 TRBV7-2 ASTPAGANVLT
TRBJ2-1 TRBV6-5 ASSYSGGKAEQF
TRBJ1-3 TRBV6-5 ATWTDTNSGNTIY
TRBJ1-5 TRBV27 ASRGNGGFNQPQH
TRBJ2-3 TRBV29-1 SVEPASGGAGDTQY
TRBJ2-1 TRBV7-2 ASSLGSDNEQF
TRBJ2-1 TRBV7-9 AGSTGTGANEQF
TRBJ2-2 TRBV4-3 ASSLGLAGNTGELF
TRBJ2-3 TRBV18 ASARFPPGSTDTQY